Following are 12 T cell receptor beta chains from one sample sequenced in a study of blood T cell repertoires in COVID-19. This table comes from immunoSEQ multiplex PCR, and its TCRdb copy is limited to in-frame clones, with some not included. This table holds around 310,000 clones, roughly 91% found once. Sequenced sample: PBMCs or T cells enriched from blood (not recorded which). All receptors derive from a woman aged 25 to 39 who had recovered from COVID-19.

This chain uses TRBV7-9 with TRBJ1-1, with D maybe TRBD1 (6 bases). V gave up 4 bases and J gave up 2 bases, with 8 bases separating them. This CDR3 has 13 residues. CDR1 and CDR2 (germline): SEHNR, FQNEAQ (reference sequence). The DNA of the CDR3 is TGTGCCAGCAGCTCACAGGGAAACACTGAAGCTTTCTTT. It specifies CASSSQGNTEAFF.

V and J are TRBV5-6 and TRBJ1-2, with 10 nucleotides matching TRBD1. CDR1 is SGHDT, CDR2 YYEEEE, per germline. Trimming took 4 bases from V and 4 from J; bases not matched to a gene: 7. The CDR3 spans 15 residues. CDR3 loop: CASSKTGGDGYGYTF. CDR3 in DNA: TGTGCCAGCAGCAAGACAGGGGGCGACGGCTATGGCTACACCTTC.

The chain links TRBV6-5 to TRBJ1-6; possibly TRBD1 for D (5 bases). CDR1 is MNHEY, CDR2 SVGAGI, per germline. V was pared by 0 bases and J by 5 bases, with 11 bases between. The CDR3 sequence is 16 residues long. The CDR3 DNA sequence: TGTGCCAGCAGTTACTCCAGGGAAAGGAATAATTCACCCCTCCACTTT. This codes for CASSYSRERNNSPLHF.

The V and J genes are TRBV15 and TRBJ2-3; D call uncertain. V was cut by 5 bases and J by 4 bases, with 10 bases left in between. Germline assignment: CDR1 LNHNV and CDR2 YYDKDF (reference sequence). This CDR3 has 13 residues. The CDR3 reads CATSLLQSDTQYF. The CDR3 DNA reads as TGTGCCACCAGCTTGTTACAGTCAGATACGCAGTATTTT.

This chain connects TRBV9 to TRBJ1-6, with D tentatively TRBD1 (6 bases). The length of the CDR3 is 15 residues. Germline V lookup: CDR1 SGDLS, CDR2 YYNGEE. Trimming took 0 bases from V and 9 from J, leaving 13 bases between them. The CDR3 is CASSVAGDLVSPLHF. In DNA, the CDR3 is TGTGCCAGCAGCGTAGCAGGGGACCTGGTTTCACCCCTCCACTTT.

The chain couples TRBV20-1 to TRBJ1-1; D is unresolved. The CDR3 contains 12 residues. Trimming took off 3 bases at V and 3 bases at J, with 8 bases between the two ends. Germline CDR1 and CDR2: DFQATT and SNEGSKA (reference sequence). The CDR3, as DNA: TGCAGTGCTAGTATCGCGGACACTGAAGCTTTCTTT. Amino acids: CSASIADTEAFF.

V usage is TRBV7-9 and J usage is TRBJ2-7; 7 nucleotides agree with TRBD2. The CDR3 totals 14 residues. The ends lost 0 bases at V and 5 bases at J; junction bases unmatched: 4. Germline V CDR1 and CDR2: SEHNR, FQNEAQ (reference sequence). The CDR3 spells CASSLAGGLDEQYF. CDR3 sequence (DNA): TGTGCCAGCAGCTTAGCGGGAGGGTTGGACGAGCAGTACTTC.

V and J are TRBV5-5 and TRBJ2-7; D is perhaps TRBD2 (6 bases). The germline CDR1 and CDR2 sequences are SGHKS and YYEKEE (reference sequence). The CDR3 has 16 residues. V lost 0 bases to trimming and J lost 4 bases, with 17 bases between them. CDR3 sequence reads: CASSLAEGLLLYEQYF. The CDR3 nucleotides read TGTGCCAGCAGCTTGGCCGAGGGACTCCTGCTATACGAGCAGTACTTC.

The V call is TRBV5-1, the J call TRBJ2-7; 12 bases are shared with TRBD1. The CDR3 covers 15 residues. In germline, CDR1 is SGHRS, CDR2 YFSETQ. J gave up 7 bases and V 4 bases, and 9 bases lay outside the gene matches. The CDR3 DNA is TGCGCCAGCAGCCCTGAGGGACAGGGGGCGCGGGAGCAGTACTTC. It encodes CASSPEGQGAREQYF. The entire variable domain, with the rest obtained from reference TRBV5-1 and TRBJ2-7, is as follows: KAGVTQTPRYLIKTRGQQVTLSCSPISGHRSVSWYQQTPGQGLQFLFEYFSETQRNKGNFPGRFSGRQFSNSRSEMNVSTLELGDSALYLCASSPEGQGAREQYFGPGTRLTVT.

This clone appeared a single time. V gene TRBV19 combines with J gene TRBJ2-1; 9 nucleotides agree with TRBD2. Trimming cost V 5 bases and J 8 bases; bases outside gene matches: 16. This CDR3 has 17 amino acids. The V gene's germline CDR1 is LNHDA and CDR2 SQIVND (reference sequence). CDR3 DNA: TGTGCCAGTAGTCCGACCGCCGGGACTAGCTTAGGCGATGAGCAGTTCTTC. This translates into CASSPTAGTSLGDEQFF.

J is TRBJ1-1 and V is TRBV7-9; weak D call: TRBD1 (5 bases). Looked up from germline, CDR1 is SEHNR and CDR2 is FQNEAQ (reference sequence). The ends were cut back, 1 base at V and 8 bases at J, with 8 bases in the middle. This CDR3 comprises 12 residues. The CDR3 region is CASSLEYREAFF. DNA for the CDR3: TGTGCCAGCAGCTTAGAATACAGGGAAGCTTTCTTT.

J is TRBJ2-1 and V is TRBV19; TRBD1 is a possible D gene (7 bases). Germline values: CDR1 LNHDA, CDR2 SQIVND (reference sequence). The CDR3 covers 16 residues. V was trimmed by 3 bases and J by 9 bases, leaving 21 bases between them. This chain's CDR3 is CASSILADTGVPEQFF. As DNA, the CDR3 is TGTGCCAGTAGTATTTTAGCGGACACAGGGGTTCCTGAGCAGTTCTTC.